Below are 25 T cell receptor beta chains sequenced from a single sample in a study of blood T cells in healthy people across ages. Primed by a sample-barcoded 5' primer and a J-beta primer mix, a second PCR proceeded for about 6 to 12 cycles. A single record per CDR3 protein comes from TCRdb applying MiXCR to the 5' RACE reads. This table holds around 900,000 distinct CDR3 sequences, roughly 51% found once. What was sequenced was blood. These TCRs come from a woman aged 60-70 years in good health.

V gene TRBV6-2 or TRBV6-3 combines with J gene TRBJ2-1; D possibly uses TRBD1 or TRBD2 (7 bases each). The CDR3 is 14 residues long. In germline, CDR1 is MNHEY, CDR2 SVGEGT. Trimming stripped 6 bases from V and 4 bases from J, with 13 bases between. Here the CDR3 reads CASRDREGYNEQFF. For the CDR3, the DNA is TGTGCCAGCAGAGACAGGGAGGGATACAATGAGCAGTTCTTC.

The chain is built from TRBV9 and TRBJ2-1; TRBD2 aligns across 9 bases. V gave up 7 bases and J gave up 10 bases; unmatched junction bases: 15. The CDR3 extends over 15 amino acids. CDR1 is SGDLS and CDR2 is YYNGEE in the germline V gene. The CDR3 DNA is TGTGCCAGCTCTGAAGGACTAGCGTCTAATGGGGAGCAGTTCTTC. Residues: CASSEGLASNGEQFF. The full variable domain, its missing parts supplied by reference TRBV9 and TRBJ2-1, is DSGVTQTPKHLITATGQRVTLRCSPRSGDLSVYWYQQSLDQGLQFLIQYYNGEERAKGNILERFSAQQFPDLHSELNLSSLELGDSALYFCASSEGLASNGEQFFGPGTRLTVL.

V and J are TRBV11-2 and TRBJ2-5; D ambiguous. This CDR3 is built from 10 residues. The germline V gene has CDR1 SGHAT and CDR2 FQNNGV. Trimming removed 9 bases at V and 7 bases at J, with 9 bases between. As DNA, the CDR3 is TGTGCCAGTGGGTTAGGGACCCAGTACTTC. It is translated as CASGLGTQYF.

The chain links TRBV20-1 to TRBJ1-5; D not certain. In germline, CDR1 is DFQATT, CDR2 SNEGSKA (reference sequence). Trimming removed 1 base from V and 2 bases from J, with 18 bases in between. This CDR3 spans 17 amino acids. The CDR3 reads CSARGAGQTGGNQPQHF. As DNA, the CDR3 is TGCAGTGCTAGAGGGGCCGGCCAAACGGGTGGCAATCAGCCCCAGCATTTT.

The rearrangement uses TRBV5-1 and TRBJ2-7, with 7 bases aligning to TRBD1. Germline loops: CDR1 SGHRS, CDR2 YFSETQ. The trim removed 4 bases at V and 2 bases at J, leaving 9 bases unmatched. The CDR3 runs 15 residues. The CDR3 is CASSIGKTGPYEQYF. The DNA of the CDR3 is TGCGCCAGCAGCATTGGGAAGACAGGGCCCTACGAGCAGTACTTC.

The V call is TRBV7-9, the J call TRBJ1-1, with D possibly matching TRBD1 (5 bases). Trimming cost V 0 bases and J 3 bases, with 11 bases left between them. Germline CDR1 and CDR2: SEHNR and FQNEAQ (reference sequence). The CDR3 totals 15 residues. The CDR3 loop is CASSLAGAGDTEAFF. The CDR3 DNA is TGTGCCAGCAGCTTAGCCGGGGCCGGCGACACTGAAGCTTTCTTT.

The J gene is TRBJ2-2, the V gene TRBV12-3 or TRBV12-4; possible D gene TRBD1, 5 bases. V shed 3 bases and J shed 4 bases, with 12 bases lying between them. The CDR3 contains 15 residues. The CDR3 nucleotides are TGTGCCAGCAGTTTTGGTGCAGGGTCCACCGGGGAGCTGTTTTTT. It is translated as CASSFGAGSTGELFF.

The V gene is TRBV20-1, the J gene TRBJ2-7; a weak D match, TRBD2 (5 bases). The V and J ends lost 8 bases and 2 bases respectively, with 16 bases between them. The CDR3 covers 13 residues. Germline V lookup: CDR1 DFQATT, CDR2 SNEGSKA (reference sequence). The CDR3 nucleotides are TGCAGTCAGGTGGGGTGGGAGACCTACGAGCAGTACTTC. Amino acids: CSQVGWETYEQYF.

As to this clonotype: This may be a read error: a much more frequent sequence differs by one nucleotide. The chain employs TRBV20-1 and TRBJ2-1, with unresolved D. The end of the DNA is better explained by TRBJ2-7, so the J call may be wrong. The length of the CDR3 is 12 residues. Germline-derived CDR1 and CDR2 are DFQATT and SNEGSKA (reference sequence). CDR3 sequence reads: CSASYQYNEQYF. CDR3 sequence (DNA): TGCAGTGCTAGTTACCAGTACAATGAGCAGTACTTC.

On this clonotype itself: A much larger clone is a single base away; this may be a read error. The chain recombines TRBV7-2 with TRBJ2-5, with D tentatively TRBD2 (6 bases). The CDR3 consists of 16 residues. Trimming took 5 bases from V and 4 from J, leaving 20 bases between them. Per germline, CDR1 SGHTA and CDR2 FQGNSA. DNA for the CDR3: TGTGCCAGCAGCCCCGGACTAACGGGCGTGGGAGAGACCCAGTACTTC. Translating it yields CASSPGLTGVGETQYF.

The gene calls are TRBV29-1 and TRBJ2-2; 11 bases agree with TRBD1. The germline V gene has CDR1 SQVTM and CDR2 ANQGSEA. V was clipped by 6 bases and J by 5 bases; unmatched bases: 5. This CDR3 spans 14 amino acids. For the CDR3, the DNA is TGCAGCGTCGGACAGGGGGCGCAAACCGGGGAGCTGTTTTTT. This codes for CSVGQGAQTGELFF.

The rearrangement links TRBV5-1 to TRBJ2-5; 7 nucleotides match TRBD1. The DNA end lines up better with TRBJ2-7; the J call may be wrong. This CDR3 is built from 14 residues. Germline CDR1 SGHRS, CDR2 YFSETQ. The CDR3 sequence is CASSTSQGAYEQYF. CDR3 sequence (DNA): TGCGCCAGCAGCACATCCCAGGGGGCCTACGAGCAGTACTTC.

The chain has TRBV20-1 and TRBJ2-1, with 8 bases identical to TRBD2. The J segment lost 9 bases and the V segment lost 4 bases, leaving 17 bases of the junction unmatched. This CDR3 comprises 16 residues. Germline CDR1 DFQATT, CDR2 SNEGSKA (reference sequence). The DNA of the CDR3 is TGCAGTGCTAAGGTCCCAACGGGAGGGCCTGGAGGTGAGCAGTTCTTC. Translating gives CSAKVPTGGPGGEQFF.

The V and J genes are TRBV7-9 and TRBJ2-5; 10 bases line up with TRBD2. The last part of the DNA fits TRBJ2-7 better; the J call may be wrong. The CDR3 spans 15 residues. From germline, CDR1 is SEHNR and CDR2 FQNEAQ (reference sequence). The DNA for the CDR3 is TGTGCCAGCAGCCCAACTATAGCGGGAGGAGGCGAGCAGTACTTC. Translating it yields CASSPTIAGGGEQYF.

This chain links TRBV24-1 with TRBJ2-1; 11 nucleotides agree with TRBD2. J was trimmed by 1 base and V by 4 bases; bases with no gene match: 8. This CDR3 region has 18 residues. From germline, CDR1 is KGHDR and CDR2 SFDVKD. CDR3: CATSDPSGRSGSYNEQFF. DNA of the CDR3: TGTGCCACCAGTGACCCTAGCGGGAGGTCGGGGTCCTACAATGAGCAGTTCTTC.

The rearrangement joins TRBV20-1 to TRBJ1-2; D gene uncertain. CDR3 size: 14 residues. Germline V lookup: CDR1 DFQATT, CDR2 SNEGSKA (reference sequence). Trimming cost V 3 bases and J 0 bases, with 11 bases left between them. The CDR3 nucleotides are TGCAGTGCTAGGGTGACCGTCACTAACTATGGCTACACCTTC. Its protein is CSARVTVTNYGYTF.

The sample holds a few counts of this clonotype. The rearrangement uses TRBV5-1 and TRBJ1-2; tentatively, D is TRBD1 (6 bases). The CDR3 has 15 amino acids. The germline V and J ends were trimmed by 0 bases and 6 bases, with 15 bases remaining between them. Looked up from germline, CDR1 is SGHRS and CDR2 is YFSETQ. The CDR3 DNA reads TGCGCCAGCAGCTTGGAGGGGGGCGCGTGGAATGGCTACACCTTC. This gives the protein CASSLEGGAWNGYTF. Filled out from reference TRBV5-1 and TRBJ1-2, the complete variable domain reads KAGVTQTPRYLIKTRGQQVTLSCSPISGHRSVSWYQQTPGQGLQFLFEYFSETQRNKGNFPGRFSGRQFSNSRSEMNVSTLELGDSALYLCASSLEGGAWNGYTFGSGTRLTVV.

The chain recombines TRBV19 with TRBJ2-4; 8 bases map to TRBD2. The last part of the DNA fits TRBJ2-7 better; the J call may be wrong. CDR3 size: 13 residues. Germline lookup yields CDR1 LNHDA and CDR2 SQIVND (reference sequence). CDR3 loop: CASSGLAPYEQYF. The CDR3 DNA reads as TGTGCCAGTAGCGGACTAGCTCCCTACGAGCAGTACTTC.

This clonotype is a singleton in its sample. This chain uses TRBV14 with TRBJ2-3; D is possibly TRBD2 (6 bases). Looked up from germline, CDR1 is SGHDN and CDR2 is FVKESK. The V end was cut by 4 bases, the J end by 0 bases, with 14 bases between. CDR3 size: 16 residues. The CDR3 nucleotides are TGTGCCAGCAGCCCGTTCGCGGGAACTAGCACAGATACGCAGTATTTT. It codes for CASSPFAGTSTDTQYF.

At least ten counts were recorded for this clonotype. The rearrangement uses TRBV29-1 and TRBJ1-4; D is possibly TRBD1 (6 bases). Trimming left V 5 bases short and J 8 bases short, with 18 bases between. Germline lookup yields CDR1 SQVTM and CDR2 ANQGSEA. The CDR3 covers 14 residues. CDR3 amino acids: CSVRTDSDSEKLFF. DNA of the CDR3: TGCAGCGTTCGAACGGACAGTGATTCGGAAAAACTGTTTTTT.

This clonotype has only one observation. The chain has TRBV12-3 or TRBV12-4 and TRBJ2-1, with unresolved D. Trimming stripped 2 bases from V and 9 bases from J, with 26 bases between. The CDR3 totals 18 residues. The CDR3 coding sequence is TGTGCCAGCAGTTTAAGAGGATTGGGAATCCGGCCCGTCAGTGAGCAGTTCTTC. Protein sequence: CASSLRGLGIRPVSEQFF.

The chain employs TRBV5-1 and TRBJ2-1; D not resolved. The CDR3 consists of 14 residues. V was cut by 0 bases and J by 9 bases, with 13 bases left in between. CDR1 and CDR2 (germline): SGHRS, YFSETQ. CDR3 region: CASSLEDRSGEQFF. CDR3 nucleotides: TGCGCCAGCAGCTTGGAGGACCGTTCGGGTGAGCAGTTCTTC. The variable domain in full, with the rest retrieved from reference TRBV5-1 and TRBJ2-1, is KAGVTQTPRYLIKTRGQQVTLSCSPISGHRSVSWYQQTPGQGLQFLFEYFSETQRNKGNFPGRFSGRQFSNSRSEMNVSTLELGDSALYLCASSLEDRSGEQFFGPGTRLTVL.

The chain couples TRBV20-1 to TRBJ2-1; D is unresolved. Germline V gives CDR1 DFQATT, CDR2 SNEGSKA (reference sequence). The CDR3 is 13 residues long. Trimming took 5 bases from V and 10 from J, leaving 18 bases between them. CDR3 bases: TGCAGTGCTGCCAGAGGCGGAATCAAGGAGCAGTTCTTC. This codes for CSAARGGIKEQFF.

V and J are TRBV7-8 and TRBJ2-1, with D tentatively TRBD2 (6 bases). The CDR3 contains 14 residues. V was clipped by 9 bases and J by 7 bases, with 19 bases between them. In germline, CDR1 is SGHVS, CDR2 FQNEAQ. The CDR3 DNA reads TGTGCCAGTACTTTCGGGAGAGTCATTAATGAGCAGTTCTTC. Its translation: CASTFGRVINEQFF.

This clonotype has ten or more counts. This chain links TRBV20-1 with TRBJ2-5, with 14 bases matching TRBD2. The CDR3 is 15 amino acids. V gave up 8 bases and J gave up 2 bases; unmatched junction bases: 7. CDR1 and CDR2 (germline): DFQATT, SNEGSKA (reference sequence). The CDR3 loop reads CSFGRLAGGQETQYF. The CDR3 DNA reads TGCAGTTTCGGGAGACTAGCGGGAGGGCAAGAGACCCAGTACTTC.